A single sample is the source of the 10 T cell receptor beta chains below, sequenced in a study of OX40 agonist ivuxolimab in advanced cancers. This table comes from immunoSEQ multiplex PCR, and its TCRdb copy is limited to in-frame clones, with some not included. The profile covers over 40,000 clones, with approximately 89% appearing a single time and around a quarter taken by the ten largest. Specimen: CD4+ or CD8+ T cells sorted from blood, collected in a trial of the OX40 agonist ivuxolimab. The receptors were gathered from an adult with an advanced solid tumor such as melanoma, head and neck, liver or kidney cancer.

The chain has TRBV28 and TRBJ2-1; 11 bases map to TRBD2. Trimming cost V 10 bases and J 3 bases; bases outside gene matches: 17. This CDR3 spans 18 amino acids. Germline V gene sequence: CDR1 MDHEN, CDR2 SYDVKM. For the CDR3, the DNA is TGTGCCACCTCCTTCCGTGCGACTAGCGGGAAATTCTACAATGAGCAGTTCTTC. Translating gives CATSFRATSGKFYNEQFF.

This sequence joins TRBV27 and TRBJ1-2, with 9 bases aligning to TRBD1. From germline, CDR1 is MNHEY and CDR2 SMNVEV (reference sequence). Trimming at V came to 0 bases and at J to 8 bases, leaving 13 bases not matched to a gene. The CDR3 is 17 residues long. The CDR3 spells CASSLSWGQGKKDGYTF. The CDR3 DNA follows: TGTGCCAGCAGTTTATCATGGGGACAGGGTAAGAAGGACGGCTACACCTTC.

The chain employs TRBV27 and TRBJ1-1, with TRBD1 matching 7 bases. The CDR3 is 15 amino acids. With V trimmed by 6 bases and J by 0 bases, 7 bases remained unmatched. Germline V CDR1 and CDR2: MNHEY, SMNVEV (reference sequence). The CDR3 DNA sequence: TGTGCCAGCAGGACAGGGTGGCCAATGAACACTGAAGCTTTCTTT. It codes for CASRTGWPMNTEAFF.

A word on this clone: The DNA is omitted, as the CDR3 cannot be located on it reliably, and the CDR3 follows TCRdb's listing. The chain couples TRBV9 to TRBJ1-4. The CDR3 is 17 residues long, ends included. The germline V gene has CDR1 SGDLS and CDR2 YYNGEE. CDR3 sequence: CASSVDVPGNLMKNCFF.

V gene TRBV28 combines with J gene TRBJ2-1, with 7 nucleotides matching TRBD2. Looked up from germline, CDR1 is MDHEN and CDR2 is SYDVKM. V was pared by 8 bases and J by 4 bases, with 2 bases of the junction left unmatched. This CDR3 region has 12 residues. CDR3 sequence (DNA): TGTGCCAGCGGGGACTATTACAATGAGCAGTTCTTC. This codes for CASGDYYNEQFF. The full variable domain, in which reference TRBV28 and TRBJ2-1 provide the parts outside the CDR3, is DVKVTQSSRYLVKRTGEKVFLECVQDMDHENMFWYRQDPGLGLRLIYFSYDVKMKEKGDIPEGYSVSREKKERFSLILESASTNQTSMYLCASGDYYNEQFFGPGTRLTVL.

The V and J genes are TRBV10-3 and TRBJ2-7; tentative D call: TRBD1 (5 bases). The CDR3 is 14 residues long. Trimming cost V 3 bases and J 0 bases, with 9 bases left between them. CDR1 ENHRY and CDR2 SYGVKD come from the germline V gene. The DNA of the CDR3 is TGTGCCATCAGTGACCCGACAGCCTCCTACGAGCAGTACTTC. This translates into CAISDPTASYEQYF.

The chain uses TRBV28 and TRBJ2-3, with 10 bases that match TRBD1. Germline V CDR1 and CDR2: MDHEN, SYDVKM. The CDR3 contains 15 residues. Germline trimming cut 6 bases from V and 6 bases from J; bases unmatched to any gene: 9. The CDR3 region has the DNA TGTGCCAGCAGGCTGACAGGGGGCGAACTTGATACGCAGTATTTT. Amino acids: CASRLTGGELDTQYF.

V usage is TRBV12-5 and J usage is TRBJ2-5; 13 nucleotides align to TRBD2. V was clipped by 9 bases and J by 5 bases; unmatched bases: 12. Germline loops: CDR1 LGHNT, CDR2 FRNRAP. The CDR3 has 16 residues. The CDR3: CASEPGLAGVRETQYF. The DNA of the CDR3 is TGTGCTAGCGAACCAGGACTAGCGGGAGTTCGGGAGACCCAGTACTTC.

The gene calls are TRBV10-1 and TRBJ2-1; 7 positions match TRBD2. Germline assignment: CDR1 WNHNN and CDR2 SYGVQD (reference sequence). The trim removed 9 bases at V and 9 bases at J, leaving 14 bases unmatched. This CDR3 has 14 residues. The CDR3 region has the DNA TGCGCCAGGTCATTGCGGGAGAAAATCAGTGAGCAGTTCTTC. It yields the protein CARSLREKISEQFF.

The chain uses TRBV19 and TRBJ2-7; D unresolved. Trimming removed 9 bases from V and 1 base from J, with 16 bases in between. From germline, CDR1 is LNHDA and CDR2 SQIVND (reference sequence). The CDR3 loop spans 14 amino acids. The CDR3 coding sequence is TGTGCCAGCACTCTATCCCTCTCGTCCTACGAGCAGTACTTC. It encodes CASTLSLSSYEQYF.